The 32 T cell receptor beta chains given below trace back to one sample, sequenced in a study of T cell responses to AZD1222 COVID-19 vaccine. Assay: immunoSEQ multiplex PCR; the TCRdb copy retains only in-frame clones and omits some. The data hold under 150,000 clones, with around 87% observed a single time. The specimen comprised peripheral blood, sampled 28 days after the second AZD1222 dose. The receptors stem from an adult who received the AZD1222 COVID-19 vaccine.

V is TRBV24-1 and J is TRBJ2-6, with no clear D. Germline-derived CDR1 and CDR2 are KGHDR and SFDVKD. V was pared by 4 bases and J by 0 bases, with 12 bases between. The CDR3 consists of 17 residues. CDR3 sequence: CATSDSIVLSGANVLTF. CDR3 nucleotide sequence: TGTGCCACCAGTGACTCGATCGTCCTCTCTGGGGCCAACGTCCTGACTTTC.

V usage is TRBV21-1 and J usage is TRBJ2-7; the D segment call TRBD1 is taken from the table without a DNA check. TRBV21-1 is a listed pseudogene. This CDR3 contains 16 residues. CDR3: CASSKGRGKFSYEQYF. CDR3 nucleotides: TGTGCCAGCAGCAAAGGCAGGGGTAAATTCTCCTACGAGCAGTACTTC.

The rearrangement links TRBV7-3 to TRBJ2-1, with a weak D call TRBD2 (7 bases). CDR1 is SGHTA, CDR2 FQGTGA, per germline. Trimming removed 5 bases at V and 0 bases at J, with 14 bases between. The CDR3 runs 16 residues. CDR3 region: CASSPRGGGSYNEQFF. CDR3 DNA: TGTGCCAGCAGCCCAAGGGGGGGTGGCTCCTACAATGAGCAGTTCTTC.

This chain connects TRBV2 to TRBJ1-2; TRBD1 agrees at 7 bases. In germline, CDR1 is SNHLY, CDR2 FYNNEI. This CDR3 spans 14 amino acids. V lost 6 bases, J lost 4 bases, and 8 bases stayed unmatched. This chain's CDR3 is CASRPPTGSYGYTF. The CDR3 nucleotides are TGTGCCAGCAGGCCCCCGACAGGGTCCTATGGCTACACCTTC.

This clone was seen a single time. V is TRBV12-5 and J is TRBJ1-2, with a possible D match to TRBD1 (5 bases). V was cut by 3 bases and J by 1 base, with 12 bases left in between. This CDR3 has 15 residues. Germline CDR1 is LGHNT and CDR2 is FRNRAP. Here the CDR3 reads CASGFSGPNNYGYTF. The CDR3 DNA reads TGTGCTAGTGGTTTCTCGGGACCTAATAACTATGGCTACACCTTC.

The chain carries TRBV9 and TRBJ1-4; 7 bases agree with TRBD1. Germline V gene lookup returns CDR1 SGDLS and CDR2 YYNGEE. The CDR3 runs to 15 residues. Trimming cost V 4 bases and J 5 bases; bases outside gene matches: 8. The CDR3 DNA is TGTGCCAGCAGCCCCAGACAGGGAGGGAATGAAAAACTGTTTTTT. This gives the protein CASSPRQGGNEKLFF.

The genes are TRBV4-1 and TRBJ1-6, with a possible D match to TRBD1 (5 bases). Germline V gene lookup returns CDR1 MGHRA and CDR2 YSYEKL. V was clipped by 0 bases and J by 7 bases, with 10 bases between them. There are 15 residues in the CDR3. CDR3 residues: CASSQEGTPNSPLHF. For the CDR3, the DNA is TGCGCCAGCAGCCAAGAGGGGACTCCCAATTCACCCCTCCACTTT.

V and J are TRBV5-4 and TRBJ2-5; 11 nucleotides align to TRBD2. The CDR3 has 18 residues. Per germline, CDR1 SGHNT and CDR2 YYREEE (reference sequence). The ends lost 4 bases at V and 7 bases at J; junction bases unmatched: 18. The CDR3 protein is CASSPSPLAGAGVGTQYF. CDR3 bases: TGTGCCAGCAGCCCCTCCCCACTAGCGGGGGCCGGAGTGGGGACCCAGTACTTC.

The table lists this clone with a few counts. J is TRBJ1-4 and V is TRBV7-9; D is undetermined. The V end was cut by 6 bases, the J end by 3 bases, with 14 bases between. CDR1 SEHNR and CDR2 FQNEAQ come from the germline V gene (reference sequence). This CDR3 is 15 amino acids long. CDR3 region: CASRHPGMSNEKLFF. For the CDR3, the DNA is TGTGCCAGCAGGCACCCCGGCATGTCTAATGAAAAACTGTTTTTT.

V gene TRBV6-1 combines with J gene TRBJ1-2, with a weak D call TRBD1 (6 bases). Trimming shortened V by 4 bases and J by 3 bases, and 18 bases separated the two germline ends. CDR1 and CDR2 (germline): MNHNS, SASEGT. The CDR3 covers 16 residues. CDR3 nucleotide sequence: TGTGCCAGCAGTGGGTCAGGGCAAGGGGGGGACTATGGCTACACCTTC. Translated: CASSGSGQGGDYGYTF.

This chain links TRBV27 with TRBJ1-4; TRBD1 aligns across 12 bases. Germline V lookup: CDR1 MNHEY, CDR2 SMNVEV (reference sequence). V shed 6 bases and J 6 bases; nucleotides not matched to a gene: 11. The CDR3 contains 17 residues. For the CDR3, the DNA is TGTGCCAGCAGACCGGGACAGGGGGCTGCCTTACATGAAAAACTGTTTTTT. It codes for CASRPGQGAALHEKLFF.

This rearrangement joins TRBV19 to TRBJ1-1; D is unresolved. The germline CDR1 and CDR2 sequences are LNHDA and SQIVND (reference sequence). The CDR3 spans 16 residues. The V end lost 5 bases, the J end lost 7 bases, and 23 bases lay between the germline ends. Written as DNA, the CDR3 is TGTGCCAGTAGTGCTTCCCGGTCGAGGCAGTTGCTTGAAGCTTTCTTT. Protein: CASSASRSRQLLEAFF.

V and J are TRBV25-1 and TRBJ1-2; no definite D call. CDR1 MGHDK and CDR2 SYGVNS come from the germline V gene. V gave up 5 bases and J gave up 6 bases, with 16 bases separating them. There are 14 residues in the CDR3. DNA for the CDR3: TGTGCCAGCAGTAATCGGAGAGATGGCGATGGCTACACCTTC. It is translated as CASSNRRDGDGYTF.

The rearrangement joins TRBV18 to TRBJ1-5; no reliable D call. V dropped 5 bases and J dropped 9 bases, with 11 bases sitting between them. CDR1 is KGHSH and CDR2 is LQKENI in the germline V gene. This CDR3 has 12 residues. The CDR3 loop is CASSIQGGPQHF. In nucleotides, the CDR3 is TGTGCCAGCTCAATTCAAGGTGGGCCCCAGCATTTT.

This chain connects TRBV6-6 to TRBJ1-1; 10 nucleotides line up with TRBD1. Per the germline V gene, CDR1 is MNHNY and CDR2 is SVGAGI (reference sequence). The CDR3 is 13 amino acids. J lost 3 bases, V lost 8 bases, and 3 bases had no gene match. The CDR3 coding sequence is TGTGCCAGCTCCGACAGGGGGCACACTGAAGCTTTCTTT. Its protein product is CASSDRGHTEAFF.

CDR3 sequence (DNA): TGTGCCAGCTCACCAATAGAGGGAAATCTGGAAAAACTGTTTTTT. Amino acids: CASSPIEGNLEKLFF. V gene TRBV18 combines with J gene TRBJ1-4; D not certain. Germline V gene data show CDR1 as KGHSH and CDR2 as LQKENI. This CDR3 region has 15 residues. Trimming removed 2 bases from V and 8 bases from J, with 15 bases in between.

The sample holds one count of this clone. The chain employs TRBV6-2 or TRBV6-3 and TRBJ2-1; 10 nucleotides match TRBD2. The CDR3 covers 15 residues. The ends lost 5 bases at V and 4 bases at J; junction bases unmatched: 5. Germline-derived CDR1 and CDR2 are MNHEY and SVGEGT. CDR3 coding DNA: TGTGCCAGCAGTATTACTAGCGGGGTTTACAATGAGCAGTTCTTC. This gives the protein CASSITSGVYNEQFF.

Points on this clone: The identical CDR3 is also encoded by other nucleotide sequences in the sample. The chain combines TRBV7-3 with TRBJ2-2, with D perhaps matching TRBD2 (7 bases). Trimming removed 1 base from V and 4 bases from J, with 16 bases in between. The CDR3 has 17 residues. Germline V gene data show CDR1 as SGHTA and CDR2 as FQGTGA. In nucleotides, the CDR3 is TGTGCCAGCAGCTTAAGTGGGGGGGGGCGTAGCACCGGGGAGCTGTTTTTT. Its translation is CASSLSGGGRSTGELFF.

The J gene is TRBJ1-5, the V gene TRBV15; TRBD1 aligns across 7 bases. Trimming took 3 bases from V and 5 from J; bases not matched to a gene: 7. CDR3 length: 15 amino acids. In germline, CDR1 is LNHNV, CDR2 YYDKDF (reference sequence). CDR3 amino acids: CATSSRSGGHQPQHF. The DNA of the CDR3 is TGTGCCACCAGCAGTCGGTCAGGGGGGCATCAGCCCCAGCATTTT.

The rearrangement joins TRBV23-1 to TRBJ2-5, with D uncertain. TRBV23-1 is identified as an open reading frame with a role that is uncertain. Trimming removed 3 bases from V and 0 bases from J, with 8 bases in between. This CDR3 has 14 residues. The chain's CDR3 is CASSHSSYQETQYF. CDR3 nucleotide sequence: TGCGCCAGCAGTCACAGCTCGTACCAAGAGACCCAGTACTTC.

The rearrangement uses TRBV15 and TRBJ2-7, with D perhaps being TRBD1 or TRBD2 (5 bases each). The CDR3 spans 12 residues. V lost 2 bases to trimming and J lost 7 bases, with 9 bases between them. The V gene's germline CDR1 is LNHNV and CDR2 YYDKDF (reference sequence). CDR3 sequence (DNA): TGTGCCACCAGCAGATCCTGGGGGGAGCAGTACTTC. Translating it yields CATSRSWGEQYF.

The chain combines TRBV25-1 with TRBJ1-6; the match to TRBD1 covers 11 bases. Looked up from germline, CDR1 is MGHDK and CDR2 is SYGVNS. V was clipped by 5 bases and J by 9 bases; unmatched bases: 12. This CDR3 has 17 residues. Here the CDR3 DNA reads TGTGCCAGCAGTCCCCCCTCAACCGGGACAGGGGGTTCACCCCTCCACTTT. Translated, it gives CASSPPSTGTGGSPLHF.

The V and J genes are TRBV6-5 and TRBJ2-5; the match to TRBD2 covers 7 bases. Germline trimming cut 6 bases from V and 4 bases from J; bases unmatched to any gene: 11. CDR1 MNHEY and CDR2 SVGAGI come from the germline V gene. This CDR3 is built from 15 residues. This chain's CDR3 is CASSPREAGLETQYF. The DNA of the CDR3 is TGTGCCAGCAGCCCCCGGGAAGCGGGGTTAGAGACCCAGTACTTC.

The V and J genes are TRBV27 and TRBJ1-4; no definite D call. Germline CDR1 MNHEY, CDR2 SMNVEV (reference sequence). V was clipped by 6 bases and J by 0 bases, with 11 bases between them. The CDR3 is made up of 15 amino acids. In DNA form, the CDR3 reads TGTGCCAGCAGGGGGTTGGTGACAACTAATGAAAAACTGTTTTTT. As protein: CASRGLVTTNEKLFF.

The rearrangement joins TRBV5-1 to TRBJ2-1; D remains ambiguous. Deletions cut 0 bases from V and 5 bases from J, with 15 bases between. CDR1 is SGHRS and CDR2 is YFSETQ in the germline V gene. The CDR3 loop spans 16 amino acids. The DNA of the CDR3 is TGCGCCAGCAGCTTGGAGCCAGGCGGCCTAGACAATGAGCAGTTCTTC. It encodes CASSLEPGGLDNEQFF.

This clone was recorded once. This chain uses TRBV7-2 with TRBJ1-3; D is unclear. Trimming took off 2 bases at V and 1 base at J, with 6 bases between the two ends. Germline V gene sequence: CDR1 SGHTA, CDR2 FQGNSA. The CDR3 runs to 14 residues. CDR3 nucleotides: TGTGCCAGCAGCTTACCGGAATCTGGAAACACCATATATTTT. Protein product: CASSLPESGNTIYF.

The CDR3 coding sequence is TGTGCCAGCAGCTTGAGTGTCGTCCGATGGTCACCCCTCCACTTT. Its translation: CASSLSVVRWSPLHF. The chain combines TRBV7-8 with TRBJ1-6; D gene ambiguous. Germline CDR1 is SGHVS and CDR2 is FQNEAQ. V lost 3 bases and J 10 bases, leaving 16 bases between the germline ends. The CDR3 length is 15 residues.

The chain has TRBV7-8 and TRBJ2-3, with TRBD2 as a possible D gene (6 bases). Per germline, CDR1 SGHVS and CDR2 FQNEAQ. The CDR3 contains 15 residues. Trimming removed 4 bases from V and 5 bases from J, with 16 bases in between. As DNA, the CDR3 is TGTGCCAGCAGCTCCCTCACCGGGGGAGGAGATACGCAGTATTTT. Encoded protein: CASSSLTGGGDTQYF.

In this sample, this clone turned up a few times. The chain employs TRBV10-3 and TRBJ2-5, with D possibly being TRBD1 (6 bases). Germline CDR1 reads ENHRY; CDR2 reads SYGVKD. The germline V and J ends were trimmed by 4 bases and 5 bases, with 14 bases remaining between them. The CDR3 runs to 14 residues. The CDR3 sequence: CAISANTGSETQYF. DNA for the CDR3: TGTGCCATCAGTGCCAACACAGGGTCCGAGACCCAGTACTTC.

The rearrangement links TRBV24-1 to TRBJ2-1, with D tentatively TRBD2 (6 bases). The CDR3 runs to 18 residues. With 4 bases removed from V and 0 bases from J, the gap between germline ends came to 18 bases. Germline loops: CDR1 KGHDR, CDR2 SFDVKD. CDR3 bases: TGTGCCACCAGTGACTCGGGGACTCCCGAAAGCTCCTACAATGAGCAGTTCTTC. Protein product: CATSDSGTPESSYNEQFF.

The chain carries TRBV2 and TRBJ1-3; D not resolved. The V gene's germline CDR1 is SNHLY and CDR2 FYNNEI. The V gene lost 8 bases and the J gene lost 4 bases, with 15 bases spanning the gap. This CDR3 has 14 residues. CDR3 protein: CASERSLWGNTIYF. The CDR3, as DNA: TGTGCCAGCGAGAGATCCCTGTGGGGAAACACCATATATTTT. Full variable domain (outside the CDR3, taken from reference TRBV2 and TRBJ1-3): EPEVTQTPSHQVTQMGQEVILRCVPISNHLYFYWYRQILGQKVEFLVSFYNNEISEKSEIFDDQFSVERPDGSNFTLKIRSTKLEDSAMYFCASERSLWGNTIYFGEGSWLTVV.

Notes on this clone: One junction end disagrees with the germline gene, perhaps due to a read error. The chain employs TRBV7-2 and TRBJ1-1; D is undetermined. The CDR3 has 13 amino acids. Germline lookup yields CDR1 SGHTA and CDR2 FQGNSA. The CDR3 sequence: CASSAGIPTEAFF. CDR3 in DNA: TGTGCCAGCAGCGCTGGGATACCTACTGAGGCTTTCTTT.